This T cell receptor (beta chain) was recovered during a study of T-cell reconstitution after alpha-beta-depleted transplantation in children. Molecular barcoding with unique molecular identifiers was used for the TCRbeta library. TCRdb re-analysed the PCR reads in MiXCR, keeping a single row per CDR3 protein. The sample has under 850,000 distinct CDR3 sequences; about 12% are singletons. The V gene's germline CDR1 is LGHDT and CDR2 YNNKEL (reference sequence). Trimming cost V 1 base and J 6 bases, with 5 bases left between them. The CDR3 covers 12 residues. This clonotype appeared a few times. The input for sequencing was PBMCs, taken before TCRalphabeta/CD19-depleted stem cell transplant. V is TRBV3-1 and J is TRBJ2-3; D gene uncertain. The sequence was collected from a girl aged 2-10 years with congenital amegakaryocytic thrombocytopenia, due to receive a stem cell transplant. CDR3 DNA sequence: TGTGCCAGCAGCCAAGGCTGGGATACGCAGTATTTT. Its translation: CASSQGWDTQYF.